The rows below give T cell receptor beta chains drawn from one sample of a study of beta chain features in type 1 diabetes. Libraries were prepared by immunoSEQ multiplex PCR; TCRdb keeps only in-frame clonotypes and omits some of them. The sample lists about 260,000 clones, around 65% occurring once. The specimen sequenced was naive CD4+ T cells from blood. Receptors were obtained from a man aged 25-40 years in good health. Each CDR3 is given with its conserved first and last residue. Fields, in order: clone size, D gene, J gene, V gene, CDR3 DNA, CDR3 protein. The D gene is left open where the match is weak. Only part of the rows carry a size: once, few, many, or a class if the clone is expanded.

size: few; D: .; J: TRBJ2-1; V: TRBV29-1; DNA: TGCAGCGTTGTAGGGGGGGACTTCAGCTCCTACAATGAGCAGTTCTTC; CDR3: CSVVGGDFSSYNEQFF
size: few; D: .; J: TRBJ1-1; V: TRBV2; DNA: TGTGCCAGCAATGCGTTGACCGGGAACACTGAAGCTTTCTTT; CDR3: CASNALTGNTEAFF
size: .; D: TRBD1; J: TRBJ2-5; V: TRBV30; DNA: TGTGCCTGGAGTCCCCGACAGGGAAGGGAGACCCAGTACTTC; CDR3: CAWSPRQGRETQYF
size: .; D: .; J: TRBJ1-4; V: TRBV20-1; DNA: TGCAGTGCTAGAGTTAATGAAAAACTGTTTTTT; CDR3: CSARVNEKLFF
size: .; D: TRBD2; J: TRBJ2-7; V: TRBV7-2; DNA: TGTGCCAGCAGCTCGTCCGGGGGGAACTTCTACGAGCAGTACTTC; CDR3: CASSSSGGNFYEQYF
size: .; D: TRBD2; J: TRBJ2-1; V: TRBV2; DNA: TGTGCCAGCAGGGTCGAGCACAGCGGGAGCGCGAATGAGCAGTTCTTC; CDR3: CASRVEHSGSANEQFF
size: .; D: .; J: TRBJ1-2; V: TRBV13; DNA: TGTGCCAGCAGCGCCGACGACGGGCGGCGGTATGGCTACACCTTC; CDR3: CASSADDGRRYGYTF
size: .; D: .; J: TRBJ1-2; V: TRBV20-1; DNA: TGCAGTGCCTACGACAGCTATGGCTACACCTTC; CDR3: CSAYDSYGYTF
size: .; D: .; J: TRBJ2-5; V: TRBV29-1; DNA: TGCAGCGTTGAAGTAGGAGGGGTAGGGGAGACCCAGTACTTC; CDR3: CSVEVGGVGETQYF
size: .; D: TRBD2; J: TRBJ2-3; V: TRBV30; DNA: TGTGCCTGGAAGGCTAGCGGGGGAGCTACTAGCACAGATACGCAGTATTTT; CDR3: CAWKASGGATSTDTQYF
size: .; D: TRBD2; J: TRBJ2-1; V: TRBV5-4; DNA: TGTGCCAGCAGCTCTCAAGCGGGAGTTTACAATGAGCAGTTCTTC; CDR3: CASSSQAGVYNEQFF
size: .; D: TRBD2; J: TRBJ2-3; V: TRBV30; DNA: TGTGCCTTGACTAGCGGGAGGAGCACAGATACGCAGTATTTT; CDR3: CALTSGRSTDTQYF
size: few; D: .; J: TRBJ2-5; V: TRBV30; DNA: TGTGCCTGGAGTGTTCCCAGGATACAAGAGACCCAGTACTTC; CDR3: CAWSVPRIQETQYF
size: few; D: TRBD1; J: TRBJ2-7; V: TRBV30; DNA: TGTGCCTGTGGACAGGGAGAATTTAGCTCTGCTAGCGAGCAGTACTTC; CDR3: CACGQGEFSSASEQYF
size: .; D: .; J: TRBJ2-1; V: TRBV9; DNA: TGTGCCAGCAGCCGAGAGTGGGGCGAGCAGTTCTTC; CDR3: CASSREWGEQFF
size: .; D: .; J: TRBJ1-6; V: TRBV7-2; DNA: TGTGCCAGCAGCTTAGTACGGACTAATTCACCCCTCCACTTT; CDR3: CASSLVRTNSPLHF
size: .; D: TRBD2; J: TRBJ2-1; V: TRBV7-6; DNA: TGTGCCAGCAGCTTTCCCGGGACTAGCGGTAACAATGAGCAGTTCTTC; CDR3: CASSFPGTSGNNEQFF
size: .; D: .; J: TRBJ1-1; V: TRBV4-2; DNA: TGTGCCAGCAGCCAAGAGTTGGGCACTGAAGCTTTCTTT; CDR3: CASSQELGTEAFF
size: few; D: .; J: TRBJ2-1; V: TRBV9; DNA: TGTGCCAGCAGCGTAGGGCTAGCAGAATACAATGAGCAGTTCTTC; CDR3: CASSVGLAEYNEQFF
size: .; D: .; J: TRBJ1-1; V: TRBV6-5; DNA: TGTGCCAGCTTACGTGGGCTTGGGAACACTGAAGCTTTCTTT; CDR3: CASLRGLGNTEAFF
size: .; D: .; J: TRBJ2-5; V: TRBV29-1; DNA: TGCAGCGTCCAAGACAGGCCCCAAGAGACCCAGTACTTC; CDR3: CSVQDRPQETQYF
size: .; D: .; J: TRBJ2-7; V: TRBV7-2; DNA: TGTGCCAGCAGCGCGTACTACGAGCAGTACTTC; CDR3: CASSAYYEQYF
size: .; D: TRBD2; J: TRBJ2-3; V: TRBV7-9; DNA: TGTGCCAGCAGCCGAGGGACTAGCGGGAGGGCCACAGATACGCAGTATTTT; CDR3: CASSRGTSGRATDTQYF
size: .; D: .; J: TRBJ2-5; V: TRBV29-1; DNA: TGCAGCGCAGGAGGGGTCAGGGGGCAAGAGACCCAGTACTTC; CDR3: CSAGGVRGQETQYF
size: .; D: .; J: TRBJ2-7; V: TRBV30; DNA: TGTGCCTGGAGGGGAATAGTATCCTACGAGCAGTACTTC; CDR3: CAWRGIVSYEQYF
size: .; D: .; J: TRBJ2-4; V: TRBV27; DNA: TGTGCCAGCAGGGCGGGGACCGCAGGAAACATTCAGTACTTC; CDR3: CASRAGTAGNIQYF
size: .; D: .; J: TRBJ2-6; V: TRBV4-3; DNA: TGCGCCAGCAGCCAAGGGATGGACGACTTCAGCGTCCTGACTTTC; CDR3: CASSQGMDDFSVLTF
size: .; D: .; J: TRBJ1-1; V: TRBV29-1; DNA: TGCAGCGTTTCAGGGGTCGCTGAAGCTTTCTTT; CDR3: CSVSGVAEAFF
size: once; D: TRBD1; J: TRBJ1-3; V: TRBV13; DNA: TGTGCCAGCAGCTGGACAGGCTCTGGAAACACCATATATTTT; CDR3: CASSWTGSGNTIYF
size: .; D: TRBD2; J: TRBJ2-1; V: TRBV5-1; DNA: TGCGCCAGCAGCCCCGTAGCGGGAGTCAATGAGCAGTTCTTC; CDR3: CASSPVAGVNEQFF
size: .; D: TRBD2; J: TRBJ2-3; V: TRBV5-1; DNA: TGCGCCAGCAGCCCGGGACTAGCGGTCAGCACAGATACGCAGTATTTT; CDR3: CASSPGLAVSTDTQYF
size: once; D: .; J: TRBJ2-7; V: TRBV19; DNA: TGTGCCAGTAGTCGGACAACATCCTACGAGCAGTACTTC; CDR3: CASSRTTSYEQYF
size: .; D: .; J: TRBJ2-7; V: TRBV6-5; DNA: TGTGCCAGCAGTTACTCGACAGGCGAGCAGTACTTC; CDR3: CASSYSTGEQYF
size: once; D: .; J: TRBJ2-5; V: TRBV29-1; DNA: TGCAGCGCGGCCGGGACGGCAAACCAAGAGACCCAGTACTTC; CDR3: CSAAGTANQETQYF
size: .; D: .; J: TRBJ1-1; V: TRBV30; DNA: TGTGCCTGGAGTGTACGGGCAGTCGGTGAAGCTTTCTTT; CDR3: CAWSVRAVGEAFF
size: few; D: .; J: TRBJ1-2; V: TRBV15; DNA: TGTGCCACCAGCAGAGATTTCCTACCCTATGGCTACACCTTC; CDR3: CATSRDFLPYGYTF
size: few; D: TRBD1; J: TRBJ2-2; V: TRBV29-1; DNA: TGCAGCGCTGACAGGGGGCCGAACACCGGGGAGCTGTTTTTT; CDR3: CSADRGPNTGELFF
size: .; D: .; J: TRBJ2-3; V: TRBV5-1; DNA: TGCGCCAGCAGCTTAACCGGGACGGAGACGGATACGCAGTATTTT; CDR3: CASSLTGTETDTQYF
size: .; D: TRBD1; J: TRBJ2-5; V: TRBV11-2; DNA: TGTGCCAGCAGCTACAGGGGGTCACAAGAGACCCAGTACTTC; CDR3: CASSYRGSQETQYF
size: few; D: .; J: TRBJ1-1; V: TRBV2; DNA: TGTGCCAGCAGTGAAGCGCGGTTCGCTTTCTTT; CDR3: CASSEARFAFF
size: .; D: TRBD2; J: TRBJ2-7; V: TRBV9; DNA: TGTGCCAGCAGCGTAGGTACAGCGGGGACCTACGAGCAGTACTTC; CDR3: CASSVGTAGTYEQYF
size: few; D: .; J: TRBJ1-1; V: TRBV10-2; DNA: TGCGCCAGCAGTGAGGCCCGGGAGGGGGCTTTCTTT; CDR3: CASSEAREGAFF
size: few; D: TRBD2; J: TRBJ2-5; V: TRBV7-2; DNA: TGTGCCAGCAGCTTCCGAGCGGGAGGGCCTCGAGAGACCCAGTACTTC; CDR3: CASSFRAGGPRETQYF
size: .; D: .; J: TRBJ2-1; V: TRBV4-3; DNA: TGCGCCAGCAGTCACTACCTTGTCGGTGGGGTGCATGAGCAGTTCTTC; CDR3: CASSHYLVGGVHEQFF
size: few; D: .; J: TRBJ2-5; V: TRBV2; DNA: TGTGCCAGCAGTCCCATAGGGGGTGAGACCCAGTACTTC; CDR3: CASSPIGGETQYF
size: .; D: .; J: TRBJ2-3; V: TRBV29-1; DNA: TGCAGCGTTGGGACCAGGGCGACAGATACGCAGTATTTT; CDR3: CSVGTRATDTQYF
size: .; D: TRBD2; J: TRBJ2-1; V: TRBV5-6; DNA: TGTGCCAGCAGCCTTCTAGGCGGGAGGGACAATGAGCAGTTCTTC; CDR3: CASSLLGGRDNEQFF
size: .; D: .; J: TRBJ2-7; V: TRBV1; DNA: TGCACCAGCAGCTCGTGGGTAACAGCTCCCGAGCAGTACTTC; CDR3: CTSSSWVTAPEQYF
size: .; D: TRBD2; J: TRBJ2-3; V: TRBV18; DNA: TGTGCCAGCTCACCCTCTAGCGGGCCGGGGCCAGATACGCAGTATTTT; CDR3: CASSPSSGPGPDTQYF
size: .; D: TRBD2; J: TRBJ2-1; V: TRBV7-2; DNA: TGTGCCAGCAGCTTAGACGGCCGGGGGGGCAATGAGCAGTTCTTC; CDR3: CASSLDGRGGNEQFF
size: .; D: TRBD2; J: TRBJ2-1; V: TRBV30; DNA: TGTGCCTGGAGTCCGGGACTAGGAAAGGGTGAGCAGTTCTTC; CDR3: CAWSPGLGKGEQFF
size: few; D: TRBD1; J: TRBJ1-6; V: TRBV30; DNA: TGTGCCTGGAGTACAGGGGCGGTTGGTGGGCCCCTCCACTTT; CDR3: CAWSTGAVGGPLHF
size: .; D: .; J: TRBJ2-5; V: TRBV29-1; DNA: TGCAGCGTTGATGGGGTCAGGAAGTCAGAGACCCAGTACTTC; CDR3: CSVDGVRKSETQYF
size: few; D: TRBD1; J: TRBJ1-1; V: TRBV2; DNA: TGTGCCAGCAGTCTGGGACAGTGGAGGGTGAACACTGAAGCTTTCTTT; CDR3: CASSLGQWRVNTEAFF
size: .; D: TRBD2; J: TRBJ2-4; V: TRBV28; DNA: TGTGCCAGCAGTAGAGCGGGACTGCAAGCCAAAAACATTCAGTACTTC; CDR3: CASSRAGLQAKNIQYF
size: .; D: TRBD1; J: TRBJ2-5; V: TRBV6-5; DNA: TGTGCCAGCAGACAGGACAGGGTAGGGACCCAGTACTTC; CDR3: CASRQDRVGTQYF
size: .; D: .; J: TRBJ2-5; V: TRBV5-1; DNA: TGCGCCAGCAGCTTGCAGCCCCAAGAGACCCAGTACTTC; CDR3: CASSLQPQETQYF
size: .; D: .; J: TRBJ2-1; V: TRBV29-1; DNA: TGCAGCGTACTAACCAACAGGGCTGGGGAGCAGTTCTTC; CDR3: CSVLTNRAGEQFF
size: .; D: TRBD2; J: TRBJ2-5; V: TRBV14; DNA: TGTGCCAGCAGCCAATATATAGCGGGGATCCAAGAGACCCAGTACTTC; CDR3: CASSQYIAGIQETQYF
size: .; D: TRBD2; J: TRBJ2-3; V: TRBV7-2; DNA: TGTGCCAGCAGCTTAGGCGGGGGGGCCTTGTATTTT; CDR3: CASSLGGGALYF